This TCR beta chain was obtained from a study of regulatory T cells in long-lasting Graves disease. Combining iRepertoire HTBI primers with Arm-PCR of CDR3 regions, the authors built TCR beta libraries. In the original workflow: Taken together, the samples had roughly 63 TRBV and more than 12 TRBJ segments identified. One entry per CDR3 protein, called by TCRdb with MiXCR from the multiplex PCR reads. TCRdb's processing, not the authors', yielded these V and J calls. The sample includes about 290,000 distinct CDR3 sequences, 20% to 25% of them seen just once. As to time point: persistent/refractory GD, antithyroid drugs over 5 years with positive TRAb. The TCR library used RNA extracted from PBMCs. The CDR3 covers 13 residues. The V end was cut by 8 bases, the J end by 5 bases, with 15 bases between. CDR1 is LNHNV and CDR2 is YYDKDF in the germline V gene (reference sequence).

The gene calls are TRBV15 and TRBJ2-5; no firm D call. This TCR was sampled from a female donor with Graves disease. Sequences were derived from peripheral blood mononuclear cells (PBMCs), sampled when the disease was refractory, from a patient treated with antithyroid drugs. CDR3 sequence reads: CATAKDAGETQYF. The CDR3 nucleotides read TGTGCCACCGCTAAGGACGCTGGCGAGACCCAGTACTTC.